These T cell receptor beta chains were read from a single sample in a study of T cell changes during pregnancy in multiple sclerosis. Sequencing used immunoSEQ multiplex PCR; TCRdb keeps in-frame clones, though not all of them. The table records tens of thousands of clones, 85% to 95% of them present only once. Material: peripheral blood, obtained before pregnancy. These receptors all come from a female donor with multiple sclerosis, enrolled in a pregnancy study. The CDR3 runs from the conserved cysteine through the conserved F or W. The D gene is left open where the match is weak. Size is omitted from some rows. Given values are once, few, many or a class for expanded clones.

clone size	V gene	J gene	D gene	CDR3 protein	CDR3 DNA
once	TRBV19	TRBJ2-7	TRBD1	CASSISGTASYEQYF	TGTGCCAGTAGTATATCCGGGACAGCTTCCTACGAGCAGTACTTC
.	TRBV19	TRBJ1-1	TRBD1	CASNRRDRASNTEAFF	TGTGCCAGTAATAGGAGGGACAGGGCATCGAACACTGAAGCTTTCTTT
.	TRBV29-1	TRBJ1-2	TRBD1	CSVESRTGGASYGYTF	TGCAGCGTTGAGTCCAGGACAGGGGGCGCCTCTTATGGCTACACCTTC
.	TRBV29-1	TRBJ1-1	.	CHARRAGSTEAFF	TGCCACGCCCGTCGGGCGGGGTCCACTGAAGCTTTCTTT
.	TRBV7-9	TRBJ1-2	TRBD1	CASSPGQGAYGYTF	TGTGCCAGCAGCCCCGGACAGGGTGCGTATGGCTACACCTTC
.	TRBV11-2	TRBJ1-4	TRBD1	CASSSDRTNEKLFF	TGTGCCAGCAGTTCGGACAGGACTAATGAAAAACTGTTTTTT
.	TRBV6-6	TRBJ2-7	TRBD2	CASNSGRGVRTEQYF	TGTGCCAGCAACTCTGGGAGGGGAGTAAGGACCGAGCAGTACTTC
.	TRBV7-3	TRBJ2-2	.	CASSLTPTGQTNTGELFF	TGTGCCAGCAGCTTAACGCCCACAGGCCAAACGAACACCGGGGAGCTGTTTTTT
once	TRBV7-8	TRBJ1-2	TRBD1	CASSPRDRDGYTF	TGTGCCAGCAGCCCTCGGGACAGGGACGGCTACACCTTC
.	TRBV15	TRBJ2-1	TRBD2	CATSRDRGLAGLHEQFF	TGTGCCACCAGCAGAGATCGGGGACTAGCGGGCCTCCATGAGCAGTTCTTC
.	TRBV2	TRBJ2-1	TRBD2	CASRREGNEQFF	TGTGCCAGCAGGAGGGAGGGAAATGAGCAGTTCTTC
.	TRBV7-9	TRBJ2-7	TRBD1	CASSLGQGPDEQYF	TGTGCCAGCAGCTTAGGACAGGGCCCCGACGAGCAGTACTTC
.	TRBV27	TRBJ2-7	TRBD1	CASSQGAGSSYEQYF	TGTGCCAGCAGTCAGGGGGCGGGGAGCTCCTACGAGCAGTACTTC
.	TRBV5-4	TRBJ2-7	.	CASSQESGGAYEQYF	TGCGCCAGCAGCCAAGAATCGGGGGGCGCCTACGAGCAGTACTTC
.	TRBV11-3	TRBJ1-2	.	CASSRRLGRDYTF	TGTGCCAGCAGCCGGCGACTTGGTCGGGACTACACCTTC
.	TRBV19	TRBJ1-5	.	CASEGGNQPQHF	TGTGCCTCCGAGGGGGGCAATCAGCCCCAGCATTTT
few	TRBV27	TRBJ2-7	TRBD1	CASRPGQVSYEQYF	TGTGCCAGCAGACCGGGACAGGTCTCCTACGAGCAGTACTTC
once	TRBV7-9	TRBJ2-5	.	CASSSGETQYF	TGTGCCAGCAGTTCAGGAGAGACCCAGTACTTC
.	TRBV4-3	TRBJ1-2	TRBD1	CASSQDRGTGRGYTF	TGCGCCAGCAGCCAAGACAGGGGGACAGGGCGCGGCTACACCTTC
.	TRBV6-5	TRBJ1-5	.	CASSPQRGSNQPQHF	TGTGCCAGCAGTCCCCAACGGGGTAGCAATCAGCCCCAGCATTTT
.	TRBV14	TRBJ2-7	TRBD2	CASSHASGDFFYEQYF	TGTGCCAGCAGCCATGCTAGCGGTGACTTTTTCTACGAGCAGTACTTC
.	TRBV4-2	TRBJ1-5	.	CASSLLTAEYSNQPQHF	TGTGCCAGCAGCCTCCTGACAGCTGAATATAGCAATCAGCCCCAGCATTTT
.	TRBV7-9	TRBJ1-3	TRBD1	CASSLGDSAIYF	TGTGCCAGCAGCTTAGGGGACAGTGCGATATATTTT
.	TRBV30	TRBJ1-1	.	CAWGHLEAFF	TGTGCCTGGGGACACCTTGAAGCTTTCTTT
.	TRBV5-1	TRBJ2-2	TRBD1	CASTGTENTGELFF	TGCGCCAGCACCGGGACAGAGAACACCGGGGAGCTGTTTTTT
.	TRBV7-2	TRBJ1-4	.	CASSLAEANEKLFF	TGTGCCAGCAGCTTAGCAGAGGCTAATGAAAAACTGTTTTTT
.	TRBV7-9	TRBJ2-6	.	CASSDPWGGSVGANVLTF	TGTGCCAGCAGCGACCCGTGGGGGGGCTCTGTGGGGGCCAACGTCCTGACTTTC
.	TRBV7-9	TRBJ2-3	.	CASSFLRTDTQYF	TGTGCCAGCAGCTTTCTAAGAACGGATACGCAGTATTTT
.	TRBV4-2	TRBJ1-2	.	CASSPPWETSPDPNYGYTF	TGTGCCAGCAGCCCCCCCTGGGAGACAAGCCCTGATCCTAACTATGGCTACACCTTC
.	TRBV6-1	TRBJ2-1	TRBD2	CASSDRGRGPYNEQFF	TGTGCCAGCAGTGATCGGGGGAGGGGACCCTACAATGAGCAGTTCTTC
.	TRBV20-1	TRBJ1-2	.	CSAPGEYGYTF	TGCAGTGCTCCAGGGGAATATGGCTACACCTTC
once	TRBV5-5	TRBJ1-2	TRBD1	CASSLRDREGDGYTF	TGTGCCAGCAGCTTAAGGGACAGGGAGGGCGATGGCTACACCTTC
.	TRBV5-1	TRBJ1-4	.	CASTVREFNEKLFF	TGCGCCAGCACGGTCCGGGAGTTCAATGAAAAACTGTTTTTT
.	TRBV28	TRBJ2-7	TRBD2	CASSSLAGSYEQYF	TGTGCCAGCAGCTCCCTAGCGGGAAGCTACGAGCAGTACTTC
.	TRBV5-1	TRBJ2-3	TRBD2	CASSPGLAGDPSTDTQYF	TGCGCCAGCAGCCCAGGACTAGCGGGGGATCCTAGCACAGATACGCAGTATTTT
.	TRBV7-2	TRBJ2-3	.	CASSPTFTDTQYF	TGTGCCAGCAGCCCCACTTTCACAGATACGCAGTATTTT
once	TRBV7-3	TRBJ2-7	.	CASSPGLGAGEQYF	TGTGCCAGCAGCCCAGGACTGGGGGCCGGGGAGCAGTACTTC
.	TRBV7-2	TRBJ2-1	TRBD2	CASSLRLAAYNEQFF	TGTGCCAGCAGCTTACGGCTAGCGGCCTACAATGAGCAGTTCTTC
.	TRBV5-4	TRBJ1-1	.	CASSLDSNTEAFF	TGTGCCAGCAGCTTAGACAGTAACACTGAAGCTTTCTTT
.	TRBV9	TRBJ2-7	.	CASGNRIGEQYF	TGTGCCAGCGGAAACAGGATTGGCGAGCAGTACTTC
.	TRBV28	TRBJ1-3	.	CASTPWGGGNTIYF	TGTGCCAGCACCCCATGGGGCGGCGGAAACACCATATATTTT
.	TRBV5-4	TRBJ2-7	.	CASSPGHLIYEQYF	TGTGCCAGCAGCCCGGGACACCTAATCTACGAGCAGTACTTC
.	TRBV10-3	TRBJ2-7	.	CAISESGSRPHEQYF	TGTGCCATCAGTGAATCGGGGAGCCGACCCCACGAGCAGTACTTC
.	TRBV4-2	TRBJ2-7	TRBD1	CASSRNMAGGYEQYF	TGTGCCAGCAGCCGGAACATGGCAGGGGGCTACGAGCAGTACTTC
.	TRBV5-1	TRBJ1-1	.	CASSFDSLNTEAFF	TGCGCCAGCAGTTTTGACAGCCTGAACACTGAAGCTTTCTTT
.	TRBV29-1	TRBJ2-1	TRBD2	CSAGGGHEQFF	TGCAGCGCCGGGGGGGGCCATGAGCAGTTCTTC
.	TRBV18	TRBJ2-1	TRBD2	CASSPPSGNYNEQFF	TGTGCCAGCTCACCTCCCAGCGGGAACTACAATGAGCAGTTCTTC
.	TRBV4-3	TRBJ2-7	TRBD2	CASSQDAQAGGLGEQYF	TGCGCCAGCAGCCAAGATGCTCAAGCGGGGGGTTTAGGCGAGCAGTACTTC
.	TRBV5-1	TRBJ2-7	.	CASSLTRSSSYEQYF	TGCGCCAGCAGCCTGACGCGGTCTAGCTCCTACGAGCAGTACTTC
.	TRBV5-6	TRBJ1-1	.	CASSRRRGSAEAFF	TGTGCCAGCAGTCGTCGGCGGGGAAGCGCTGAAGCTTTCTTT
.	TRBV2	TRBJ2-3	.	CARPGTVSTDTQYF	TGTGCCAGACCGGGAACAGTTAGCACAGATACGCAGTATTTT
few	TRBV9	TRBJ1-1	TRBD1	CASSVSDREEGEAFF	TGTGCCAGCAGCGTATCGGACAGGGAGGAGGGTGAAGCTTTCTTT
.	TRBV27	TRBJ2-1	TRBD2	CASSLDGGRPGNEQFF	TGTGCCAGCAGTTTGGATGGCGGGAGGCCGGGGAATGAGCAGTTCTTC
once	TRBV5-1	TRBJ2-3	TRBD1	CASSSQGAPTDTQYF	TGCGCCAGCAGCTCACAGGGGGCCCCCACAGATACGCAGTATTTT
.	TRBV28	TRBJ2-1	TRBD1	CASSSPLFGTGGARQFF	TGTGCCAGCAGTTCCCCGTTATTTGGGACAGGGGGCGCGAGGCAGTTCTTC